This T cell receptor beta chain was retrieved from a study of blood T cells in healthy people across ages (dated by TCRdb to the mid-2010s). A note on the overall study: In model experiments, template switching captured roughly one uniquely barcoded TCR beta cDNA molecule for every two T cells. Age-related changes in TCR beta repertoire diversity were measured in the study by deep sequencing normalized with unique cDNA molecular identifiers. Donors were grouped into four age groups: young (average 16 years), middle-aged (roughly 40), aged (about 60) and long-lived (82). Donors of different ages were randomly distributed across sequencing lanes to avoid experimental bias. Using the same blood draw, the study looked at two additional independent replicas of 1 million unique cDNA reads for two donors, one aged 18 to 30 and the other aged 80 or older.

Donors were a few dozen systemically healthy Caucasian individuals from Russia aged roughly 6 to 100 years. Each donor gave about 9.2 milliliters of peripheral blood, drawn into EDTA-treated Vacutainer tubes. Ficoll-Paque density-gradient centrifugation was used to isolate PBMCs, with at least 7 million per sample. Total RNA, at least 6 micrograms per sample, was extracted from PBMCs with Trizol reagent. The percentages of naive CD45RAhigh/CD27high T cells were determined by flow cytometry on a PBMC aliquot from every donor. This clonotype was recorded a few times. Which antigen it targets is not known. Qualities for individual bases were not recorded, and no much larger clone is one base off. The library was obtained by 5' RACE. Reads for this sample came from an Illumina HiSeq 2500. A second PCR of about 6 to 12 cycles was run with a J-beta primer mix and a sample-barcoded 5' primer. A template-switch 5' adaptor carrying 12 random nucleotides introduced a unique molecular identifier onto each TCR beta cDNA molecule. At least 2.5 million CDR3-containing paired-end reads were obtained from each sample. All of the RNA was converted into first-strand cDNA using the Mint cDNA synthesis kit, with a TRBC-specific oligonucleotide serving as the primer. Following uracil-DNA glycosylase treatment, a first 18-cycle PCR with universal primers M1SS and BC2_uni_R was performed on all cDNA. Per the authors' processing: Each sample was normalized by randomly selecting 1 million high-quality reads, each carrying a distinct molecular identifier. Reads with shared molecular identifiers were discarded instead of being binned into consensus sequences. CDR3 identification, clonotype clustering and error correction used MiTCR with a Q25 quality threshold and the strictest error-elimination algorithm. A nonparametric unseen species model using Euler transformation provided a lower-bound estimate of total TCR beta diversity. TCRdb trimmed public reads at Q25 via fastp, called clones via MiXCR and kept in-frame beta chains. CDR3 protein sequences are deduplicated, and each keeps its most common genes and DNA. The V and J calls and clone size are TCRdb's, not the authors'. This sample gives hundreds of thousands of distinct CDR3 sequences in total; roughly 21% of them show up just once. The top ten clonotypes cover approximately 3.6% of the sample.

Beyond this particular receptor, the publication reports: The CMV infection status of donors was not known, potentially confounding age-related changes in expanded clonotypes. Because profiling used bulk unsorted PBMCs, naive and antigen-experienced compartments could not be compared conclusively. There was a strong correlation between observed TCR beta diversity and the percentage of naive T cells measured by flow cytometry. Estimates of total diversity based on one million sequenced T cells were considered lower bounds and underestimates. As age increased, observed TCR beta diversity per million T cells dropped in a roughly linear way, and a significant reduction was already evident by age 40. Compared with the aged group, more naive CD4+ T cells, fewer expanded clones and increased TCR diversity were shown by the long-lived group, suggesting age selection.

V drops 5 bases and J drops 4 bases, leaving 12 bases in between. The CDR3 numbers 13 residues from cysteine through phenylalanine. Solely the CDR3 DNA is kept, with 39 bases framed from the first base. CDR1 and CDR2, per the germline V gene, are SGHTA and FQGNSA. The V gene is TRBV7-2 and the J gene is TRBJ2-7, with TRBD1 tentatively as D gene (6 bases match). The receptor comes from a man in his 70s in good health. Sequencing was done on a sample of blood. CDR3 region: CASSKPGQYEQYF. The sequenced DNA is TGTGCCAGCAGCAAACCGGGACAATACGAGCAGTACTTC.